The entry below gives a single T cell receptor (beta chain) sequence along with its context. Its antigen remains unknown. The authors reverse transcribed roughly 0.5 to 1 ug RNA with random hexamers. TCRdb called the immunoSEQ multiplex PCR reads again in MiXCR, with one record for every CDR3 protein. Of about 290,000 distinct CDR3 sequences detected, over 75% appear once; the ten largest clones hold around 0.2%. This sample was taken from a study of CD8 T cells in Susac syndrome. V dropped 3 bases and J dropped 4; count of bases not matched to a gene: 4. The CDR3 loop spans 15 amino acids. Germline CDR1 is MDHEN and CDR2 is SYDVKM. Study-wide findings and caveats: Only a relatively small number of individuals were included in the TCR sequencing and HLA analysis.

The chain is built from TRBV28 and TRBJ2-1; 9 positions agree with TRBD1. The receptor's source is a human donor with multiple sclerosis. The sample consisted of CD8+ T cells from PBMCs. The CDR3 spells CASSFPGTGYNEQFF. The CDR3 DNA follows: TGTGCCAGCAGTTTCCCCGGGACAGGGTACAATGAGCAGTTCTTC.